This T cell receptor (beta chain) was found in a study of CD8 T cells in ankylosing spondylitis. A quantitative 5'-RACE method, one with molecular barcodes, was used to make TCR beta libraries. TCRdb itself ran the 5' RACE reads through MiXCR, one entry per CDR3 protein. The data contain under 300,000 distinct CDR3 sequences, about 10% of them singletons. This clonotype was picked up many times. What it binds is not known. Overall study results and limits: Within matched ankylosing spondylitis synovial fluid, disease-linked clones were reportedly significantly enriched. Clones linked with disease were CD8+ and fairly uncommon in the peripheral blood. What appeared characteristic of ankylosing spondylitis blood was a TCR beta motif of seven to nine highly homologous variants.

The CDR3 spans 14 residues. V lost 7 bases to trimming and J lost 7 bases, with 16 bases between them. Germline V lookup: CDR1 KGHDR, CDR2 SFDVKD. Sequencing used blood, either unsorted or a sorted T cell fraction (not recorded which). The source is a male donor with ankylosing spondylitis or in good health (not recorded which). The chain uses TRBV24-1 and TRBJ1-5; tentatively, D is TRBD1 (5 bases). CDR3 amino acids: CATSDPGVQQPQHF. For the CDR3, the DNA is TGTGCCACCAGCGACCCGGGGGTTCAGCAGCCCCAGCATTTT.